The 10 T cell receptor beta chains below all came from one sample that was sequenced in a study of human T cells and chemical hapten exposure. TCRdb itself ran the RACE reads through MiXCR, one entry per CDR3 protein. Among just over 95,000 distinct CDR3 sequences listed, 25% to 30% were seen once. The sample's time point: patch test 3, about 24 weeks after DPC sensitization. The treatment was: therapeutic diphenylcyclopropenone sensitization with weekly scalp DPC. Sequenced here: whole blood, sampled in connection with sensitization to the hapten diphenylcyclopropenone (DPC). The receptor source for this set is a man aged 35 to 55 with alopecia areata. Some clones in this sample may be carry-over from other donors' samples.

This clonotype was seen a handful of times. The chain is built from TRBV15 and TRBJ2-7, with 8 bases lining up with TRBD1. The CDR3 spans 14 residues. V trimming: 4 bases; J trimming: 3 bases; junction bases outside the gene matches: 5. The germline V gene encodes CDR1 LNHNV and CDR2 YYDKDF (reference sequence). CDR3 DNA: TGTGCCACCAGCAAGACAGGGGAGATCTACGAGCAGTACTTC. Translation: CATSKTGEIYEQYF.

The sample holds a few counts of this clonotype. In DNA form, the CDR3 reads TGTGCCAGCAGTTACCACCCCCCGACAGGGAGGGACTATGGCTACACCTTC. Its translation is CASSYHPPTGRDYGYTF. This chain uses TRBV6-5 with TRBJ1-2; the match to TRBD1 covers 7 bases. This CDR3 comprises 17 residues. Germline-derived CDR1 and CDR2 are MNHEY and SVGAGI. J lost 3 bases, V lost 2 bases, and 12 bases had no gene match.

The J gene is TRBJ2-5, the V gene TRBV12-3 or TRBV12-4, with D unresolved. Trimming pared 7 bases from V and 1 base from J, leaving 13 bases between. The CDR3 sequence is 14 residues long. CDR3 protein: CASKNLASQETQYF. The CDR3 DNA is TGTGCCAGCAAAAACCTGGCTTCCCAAGAGACCCAGTACTTC.

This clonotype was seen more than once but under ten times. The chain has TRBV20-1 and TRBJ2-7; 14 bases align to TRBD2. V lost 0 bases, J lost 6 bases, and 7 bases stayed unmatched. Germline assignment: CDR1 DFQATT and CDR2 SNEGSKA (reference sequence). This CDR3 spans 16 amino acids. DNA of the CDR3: TGCAGTGCTAGAGATGAGGGGACTAGCGGGAGAGGCGAGCAGTACTTC. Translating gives CSARDEGTSGRGEQYF.

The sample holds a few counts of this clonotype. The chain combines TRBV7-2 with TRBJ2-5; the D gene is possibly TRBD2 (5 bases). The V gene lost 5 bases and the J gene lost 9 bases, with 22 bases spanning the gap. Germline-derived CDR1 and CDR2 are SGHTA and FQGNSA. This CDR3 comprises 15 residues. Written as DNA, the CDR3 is TGTGCCAGCAGCCCGCCGGGGTCCGGACGAGGTGCCCAGTACTTC. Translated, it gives CASSPPGSGRGAQYF.

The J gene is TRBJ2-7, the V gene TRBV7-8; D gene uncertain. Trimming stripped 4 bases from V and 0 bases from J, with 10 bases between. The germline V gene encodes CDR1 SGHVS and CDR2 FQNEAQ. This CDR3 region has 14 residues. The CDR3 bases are TGTGCCAGCAGCTACGAAGGAAGCTCCTACGAGCAGTACTTC. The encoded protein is CASSYEGSSYEQYF.

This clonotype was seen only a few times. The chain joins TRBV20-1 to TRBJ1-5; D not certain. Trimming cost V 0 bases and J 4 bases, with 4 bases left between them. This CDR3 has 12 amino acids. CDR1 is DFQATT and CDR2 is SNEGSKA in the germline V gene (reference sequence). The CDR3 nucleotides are TGCAGTGCTAGAGATCCAAATCAGCCCCAGCATTTT. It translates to CSARDPNQPQHF.

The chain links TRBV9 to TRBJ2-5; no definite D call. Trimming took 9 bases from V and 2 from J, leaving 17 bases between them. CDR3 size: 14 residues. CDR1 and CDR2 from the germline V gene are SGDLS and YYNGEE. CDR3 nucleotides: TGTGCCAACAGTTCCCTCATGGGTCAAGAGACCCAGTACTTC. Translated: CANSSLMGQETQYF.

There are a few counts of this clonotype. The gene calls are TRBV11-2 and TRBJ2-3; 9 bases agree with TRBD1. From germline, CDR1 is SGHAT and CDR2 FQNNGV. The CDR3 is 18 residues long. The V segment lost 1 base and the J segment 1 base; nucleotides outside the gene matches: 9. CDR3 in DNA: TGTGCCAGCAGCTTAGCCTCCTGGGGACAGGGCCGCACAGATACGCAGTATTTT. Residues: CASSLASWGQGRTDTQYF. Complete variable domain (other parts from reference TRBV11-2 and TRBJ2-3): EAGVAQSPRYKIIEKRQSVAFWCNPISGHATLYWYQQILGQGPKLLIQFQNNGVVDDSQLPKDRFSAERLKGVDSTLKIQPAKLEDSAVYLCASSLASWGQGRTDTQYFGPGTRLTVL.

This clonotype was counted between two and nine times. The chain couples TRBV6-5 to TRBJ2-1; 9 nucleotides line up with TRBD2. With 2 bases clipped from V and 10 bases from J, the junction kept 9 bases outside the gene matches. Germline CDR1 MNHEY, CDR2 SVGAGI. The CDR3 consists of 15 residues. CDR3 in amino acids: CASSYEVAGAGEQFF. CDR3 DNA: TGTGCCAGCAGTTACGAGGTAGCGGGGGCGGGGGAGCAGTTCTTC.